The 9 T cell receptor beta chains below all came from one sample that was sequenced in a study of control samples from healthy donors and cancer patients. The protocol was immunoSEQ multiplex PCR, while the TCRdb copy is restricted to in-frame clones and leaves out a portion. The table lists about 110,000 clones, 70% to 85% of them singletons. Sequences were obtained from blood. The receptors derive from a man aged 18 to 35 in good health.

The CDR3 region is CASRQSSGQTYEQYF. The CDR3, as DNA: TGTGCCAGCAGGCAGAGCTCGGGACAGACATACGAGCAGTACTTC. The chain couples TRBV7-9 to TRBJ2-7, with 7 nucleotides matching TRBD1. The CDR3 contains 15 residues. V was pared by 6 bases and J by 4 bases, with 12 bases of the junction left unmatched. Germline CDR1 is SEHNR and CDR2 is FQNEAQ (reference sequence). Full variable domain (outside the CDR3, taken from reference TRBV7-9 and TRBJ2-7): DTGVSQNPRHKITKRGQNVTFRCDPISEHNRLYWYRQTLGQGPEFLTYFQNEAQLEKSRLLSDRFSAERPKGSFSTLEIQRTEQGDSAMYLCASRQSSGQTYEQYFGPGTRLTVT.

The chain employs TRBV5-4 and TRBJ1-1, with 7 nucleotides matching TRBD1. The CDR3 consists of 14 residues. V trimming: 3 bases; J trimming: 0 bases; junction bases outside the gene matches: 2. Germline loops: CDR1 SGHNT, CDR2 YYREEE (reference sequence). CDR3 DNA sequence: TGTGCCAGCAGCTGGGGACAGTTGAACACTGAAGCTTTCTTT. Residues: CASSWGQLNTEAFF.

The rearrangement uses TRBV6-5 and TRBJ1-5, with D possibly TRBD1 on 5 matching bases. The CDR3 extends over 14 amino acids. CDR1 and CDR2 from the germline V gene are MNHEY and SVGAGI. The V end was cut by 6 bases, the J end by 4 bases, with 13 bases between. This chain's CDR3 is CASRGRQGNQPQHF. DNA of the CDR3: TGTGCCAGCAGAGGTAGGCAGGGAAATCAGCCCCAGCATTTT.

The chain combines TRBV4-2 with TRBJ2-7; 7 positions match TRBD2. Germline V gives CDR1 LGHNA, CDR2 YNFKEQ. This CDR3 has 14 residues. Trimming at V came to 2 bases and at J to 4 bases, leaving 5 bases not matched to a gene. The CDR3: CASSQYGGGYEQYF. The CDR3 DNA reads TGTGCCAGCAGCCAATATGGCGGGGGTTACGAGCAGTACTTC.

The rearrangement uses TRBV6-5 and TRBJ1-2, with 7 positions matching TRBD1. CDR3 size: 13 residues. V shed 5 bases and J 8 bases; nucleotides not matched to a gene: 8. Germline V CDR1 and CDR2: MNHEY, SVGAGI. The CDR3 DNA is TGTGCCAGCAGTCCGGGACAGCGTTTCGGCTACACCTTC. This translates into CASSPGQRFGYTF.

The CDR3 is CASSQDRIQGKSYEQYF. CDR3 nucleotide sequence: TGCGCCAGCAGCCAAGATAGAATCCAGGGGAAATCCTACGAGCAGTACTTC. The chain has TRBV4-1 and TRBJ2-7; D possibly corresponds to TRBD1 (6 bases). This CDR3 is built from 17 residues. The ends were cut back, 0 bases at V and 1 base at J, with 16 bases in the middle. Germline V gene sequence: CDR1 MGHRA, CDR2 YSYEKL.

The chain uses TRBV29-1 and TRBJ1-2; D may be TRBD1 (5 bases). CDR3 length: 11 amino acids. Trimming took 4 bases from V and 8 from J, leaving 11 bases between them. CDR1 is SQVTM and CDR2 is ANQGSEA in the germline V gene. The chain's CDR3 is CSVAGGEGYTF. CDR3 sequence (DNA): TGCAGCGTTGCCGGGGGGGAGGGCTACACCTTC.

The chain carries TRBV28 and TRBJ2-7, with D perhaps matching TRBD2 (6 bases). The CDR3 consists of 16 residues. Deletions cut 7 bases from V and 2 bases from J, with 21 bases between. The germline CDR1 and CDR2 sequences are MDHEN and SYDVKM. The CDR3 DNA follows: TGTGCCAGCACTTCTCAGGGATTGGGCGGGGCCTACGAGCAGTACTTC. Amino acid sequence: CASTSQGLGGAYEQYF. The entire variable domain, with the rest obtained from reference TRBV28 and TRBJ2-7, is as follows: DVKVTQSSRYLVKRTGEKVFLECVQDMDHENMFWYRQDPGLGLRLIYFSYDVKMKEKGDIPEGYSVSREKKERFSLILESASTNQTSMYLCASTSQGLGGAYEQYFGPGTRLTVT.

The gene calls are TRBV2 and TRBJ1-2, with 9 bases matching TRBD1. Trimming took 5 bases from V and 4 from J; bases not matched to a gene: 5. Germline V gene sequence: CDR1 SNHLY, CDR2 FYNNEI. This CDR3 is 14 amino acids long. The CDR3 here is CASSLGTGSYGYTF. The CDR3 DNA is TGTGCCAGCAGTCTTGGGACAGGGTCCTATGGCTACACCTTC.